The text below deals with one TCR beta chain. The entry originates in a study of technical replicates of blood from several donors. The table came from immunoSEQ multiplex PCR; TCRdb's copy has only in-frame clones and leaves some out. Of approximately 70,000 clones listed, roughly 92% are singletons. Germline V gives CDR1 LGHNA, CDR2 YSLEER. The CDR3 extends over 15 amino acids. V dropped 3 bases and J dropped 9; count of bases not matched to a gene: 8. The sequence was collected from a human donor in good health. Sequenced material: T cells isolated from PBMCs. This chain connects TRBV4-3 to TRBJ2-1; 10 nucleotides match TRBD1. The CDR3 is CASSHPGQGRIEQFF. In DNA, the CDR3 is TGCGCCAGCAGCCACCCGGGACAGGGGCGGATTGAGCAGTTCTTC.